This TCR beta chain was sequenced during a study of metastatic and nonmetastatic thyroid tumors. Looking at the study overall: It was across blood and tumor or nodule tissue from malignant and benign thyroid patients that repertoires were compared.

Original data processing: Between-group CDR3 differences, defined by clinicopathological status, yielded a distant-metastasis classifier for papillary thyroid cancer. TCRdb used MiXCR to call clones anew from the PCR reads. These V and J calls rely on TCRdb rather than the paper's analysis. The sample lists fewer than 25,000 clones; approximately 15% were seen once. All patients were treatment-naive before thyroid surgery. Study-level results: Benign nodules reportedly had significantly lower TCR beta diversity than malignant thyroid tumors in blood and tumor.

Of note for this clone: Its specificity is unknown.

V lost 10 bases and J 7 bases, leaving 20 bases between the germline ends. Germline V gene data show CDR1 as LGHNA and CDR2 as YNFKEQ. This CDR3 contains 13 residues. The J gene is TRBJ2-7, the V gene TRBV4-2; no firm D call. Specimen: tumor tissue. The receptor's source is a female donor with papillary thyroid cancer or a benign thyroid nodule (not recorded which). Some clones in this sample may be carry-over from other donors' samples. CDR3 DNA sequence: TGTGCCATCTGCCAAGCGTATGCCCGGGAGCAGTACTTC. This translates into CAICQAYAREQYF.